These 32 T cell receptor beta chains share one sample of origin, sequenced in a study of cytotoxic CD8 clonotypes in ibrutinib-treated CLL. TCRdb's copy holds only in-frame clones and misses some; the assay was immunoSEQ multiplex PCR. The sample holds over 65,000 clones, around 65% seen once. Sequenced here: PBMCs, sampled after 12 months of ibrutinib treatment. The receptors derive from a human donor with chronic lymphocytic leukemia.

This chain links TRBV27 with TRBJ1-2, with TRBD1 matching over 8 bases. The length of the CDR3 is 14 residues. Trimming cost V 1 base and J 7 bases; bases outside gene matches: 5. The germline V gene encodes CDR1 MNHEY and CDR2 SMNVEV (reference sequence). CDR3 in amino acids: CASSLWQGARGYTF. The CDR3 DNA is TGTGCCAGCAGTTTATGGCAGGGGGCTCGTGGCTACACCTTC.

V gene TRBV10-3 combines with J gene TRBJ1-1; D gene unclear. Trimming removed 4 bases from V and 1 base from J, with 10 bases in between. From germline, CDR1 is ENHRY and CDR2 SYGVKD. The CDR3 is made up of 14 amino acids. For the CDR3, the DNA is TGTGCCATCAGTGGCGGGATGGAGAACACTGAAGCTTTCTTT. Translating it yields CAISGGMENTEAFF.

The chain links TRBV18 to TRBJ2-2, with TRBD1 matching over 8 bases. The length of the CDR3 is 16 residues. Germline-derived CDR1 and CDR2 are KGHSH and LQKENI. Unmatched junction bases numbered 11, after V lost 5 bases and J lost 6 bases. CDR3 sequence reads: CASSETRGRGSGELFF. Here the CDR3 DNA reads TGTGCCAGCTCAGAAACCAGGGGGCGAGGTTCCGGGGAGCTGTTTTTT. The full variable domain, with the rest looked up from reference TRBV18 and TRBJ2-2, is NAGVMQNPRHLVRRRGQEARLRCSPMKGHSHVYWYRQLPEEGLKFMVYLQKENIIDESGMPKERFSAEFPKEGPSILRIQQVVRGDSAAYFCASSETRGRGSGELFFGEGSRLTVL.

This chain uses TRBV28 with TRBJ1-1; a weak D match, TRBD1 (6 bases). V lost 2 bases, J lost 3 bases, and 10 bases lay in between. This CDR3 spans 14 amino acids. CDR1 is MDHEN, CDR2 SYDVKM, per germline. This chain's CDR3 is CASSLEGGDTEAFF. The CDR3 DNA follows: TGTGCCAGCAGTTTAGAAGGGGGTGACACTGAAGCTTTCTTT.

This chain joins TRBV27 and TRBJ1-4; tentatively, D is TRBD1 (5 bases). Germline CDR1 is MNHEY and CDR2 is SMNVEV (reference sequence). Trimming removed 4 bases from V and 10 bases from J, with 13 bases in between. CDR3 size: 13 residues. The CDR3 DNA sequence: TGTGCCAGCAGTTCCCATTTCGGGGGAAAACTGTTTTTT. It translates to CASSSHFGGKLFF.

The CDR3 is CASSLNRGLYGYTF. The CDR3 DNA is TGTGCCAGCAGTCTCAACAGGGGGCTATATGGCTACACCTTC. The chain links TRBV6-6 to TRBJ1-2; 9 positions match TRBD1. Trimming cost V 5 bases and J 5 bases; bases outside gene matches: 6. This CDR3 contains 14 residues. CDR1 and CDR2 from the germline V gene are MNHNY and SVGAGI (reference sequence).

This clone occurred once. The chain joins TRBV14 to TRBJ1-2; perhaps TRBD1 as D (5 bases). Germline CDR1 SGHDN, CDR2 FVKESK. The CDR3 is 17 residues long. Trimming shortened V by 0 bases and J by 2 bases, and 16 bases separated the two germline ends. DNA of the CDR3: TGTGCCAGCAGCCAAGATCTGAGGGGACGGCGGAACTATGGCTACACCTTC. Its protein is CASSQDLRGRRNYGYTF.

The chain uses TRBV7-9 and TRBJ2-5; D is uncertain. Germline-derived CDR1 and CDR2 are SEHNR and FQNEAQ (reference sequence). With 5 bases removed from V and 2 bases from J, the gap between germline ends came to 18 bases. The CDR3 length is 16 residues. The CDR3 protein is CASSRMVSRSQETQYF. Written as DNA, the CDR3 is TGTGCCAGCAGCCGTATGGTTTCGAGGTCGCAAGAGACCCAGTACTTC.

The chain combines TRBV18 with TRBJ2-7; D is uncertain. The CDR3 spans 14 residues. Trimming cost V 3 bases and J 0 bases, with 9 bases left between them. Germline CDR1 and CDR2: KGHSH and LQKENI. The CDR3 reads CASSPPRNSYEQYF. The CDR3 nucleotides read TGTGCCAGCTCACCTCCCAGGAACTCCTACGAGCAGTACTTC.

The chain employs TRBV2 and TRBJ2-7, with D perhaps matching TRBD2 (6 bases). The CDR3 contains 14 residues. Trimming removed 5 bases from V and 5 bases from J, with 16 bases in between. Germline assignment: CDR1 SNHLY and CDR2 FYNNEI. For the CDR3, the DNA is TGTGCCAGCAGTTCCCTCCTAGCGTTCGACGAGCAGTACTTC. It encodes CASSSLLAFDEQYF. The whole variable domain, remainder taken from reference TRBV2 and TRBJ2-7, is EPEVTQTPSHQVTQMGQEVILRCVPISNHLYFYWYRQILGQKVEFLVSFYNNEISEKSEIFDDQFSVERPDGSNFTLKIRSTKLEDSAMYFCASSSLLAFDEQYFGPGTRLTVT.

V and J are TRBV30 and TRBJ2-5, with 13 nucleotides matching TRBD2. Unmatched junction bases numbered 8, after V lost 5 bases and J lost 8 bases. The CDR3 is made up of 14 amino acids. CDR1 and CDR2 from the germline V gene are GTSNPN and SVGIG (reference sequence). In DNA, the CDR3 is TGTGCCTGGGCGGGACTAGCGGGGCCGAGAACCCAGTACTTC. This encodes CAWAGLAGPRTQYF.

This chain connects TRBV6-6 to TRBJ2-2; a possible D gene is TRBD2 (5 bases). Germline V lookup: CDR1 MNHNY, CDR2 SVGAGI (reference sequence). Trimming shortened V by 9 bases and J by 8 bases, and 19 bases separated the two germline ends. The CDR3 totals 14 residues. The CDR3 is CASRGMAPGGELFF. CDR3 DNA sequence: TGTGCCAGTCGGGGTATGGCGCCTGGGGGGGAGCTGTTTTTT.

This rearrangement joins TRBV5-8 to TRBJ1-4, with 7 bases identical to TRBD1. The CDR3 loop spans 15 amino acids. The germline V gene has CDR1 SGHTS and CDR2 YDEGEE. J was trimmed by 2 bases and V by 3 bases; bases with no gene match: 4. The CDR3 bases are TGTGCCAGCAGCTCAGAGGGGGCGACTAATGAAAAACTGTTTTTT. Protein: CASSSEGATNEKLFF.

The sample holds a few counts of this clone. This chain links TRBV12-5 with TRBJ2-5; 9 bases match TRBD1. V lost 4 bases to trimming and J lost 5 bases; unmatched junction nucleotides: 8. The CDR3 runs 15 residues. Looked up from germline, CDR1 is LGHNT and CDR2 is FRNRAP. The CDR3, as DNA: TGTGCTAGTGGTTCTCCGGGACAGGGAGGGGAGACCCAGTACTTC. Protein product: CASGSPGQGGETQYF. Full variable domain (remainder filled in from reference TRBV12-5 and TRBJ2-5): DARVTQTPRHKVTEMGQEVTMRCQPILGHNTVFWYRQTMMQGLELLAYFRNRAPLDDSGMPKDRFSAEMPDATLATLKIQPSEPRDSAVYFCASGSPGQGGETQYFGPGTRLLVL.

This clone was observed a handful of times. The V gene is TRBV6-1, the J gene TRBJ2-4, with TRBD2 identical over 10 bases. The CDR3 is 16 amino acids. Germline V gives CDR1 MNHNS, CDR2 SASEGT. The junction had 8 bases not matched to a gene; V was cut back by 1 base and J by 8 bases. The CDR3 sequence: CASSEVDSGGLDIQYF. CDR3 in DNA: TGTGCCAGCAGTGAAGTCGATAGCGGGGGGTTGGACATTCAGTACTTC.

The chain links TRBV6-1 to TRBJ1-6; D not resolved. Trimming removed 7 bases at V and 5 bases at J, with 6 bases between. CDR1 and CDR2 from the germline V gene are MNHNS and SASEGT. The CDR3 totals 12 residues. The DNA of the CDR3 is TGTGCCAGCATCACAAATAATTCACCCCTCCACTTT. It yields the protein CASITNNSPLHF.

This clone was counted between two and nine times. The V call is TRBV2, the J call TRBJ1-2; TRBD1 is a possible D gene (5 bases). The germline V and J ends were trimmed by 5 bases and 2 bases, with 12 bases remaining between them. Germline assignment: CDR1 SNHLY and CDR2 FYNNEI. The CDR3 length is 14 residues. CDR3 DNA: TGTGCCAGCAGTCCTCAGGCAGGGAACTATGGCTACACCTTC. Amino acids: CASSPQAGNYGYTF.

This chain uses TRBV5-6 with TRBJ2-3; 9 bases agree with TRBD2. V lost 3 bases, J lost 1 base, and 6 bases stayed unmatched. The CDR3 spans 16 residues. Looked up from germline, CDR1 is SGHDT and CDR2 is YYEEEE. The CDR3 coding sequence is TGTGCCAGCAGCTGGCCATTAGCGGGAGGCACAGATACGCAGTATTTT. It specifies CASSWPLAGGTDTQYF.

This clone was observed a handful of times. CDR3 amino acids: CASSPPVGGTANYGYTF. Here the CDR3 DNA reads TGTGCCAGCTCACCCCCCGTGGGCGGTACAGCTAACTATGGCTACACCTTC. The chain employs TRBV18 and TRBJ1-2, with D hard to call. This CDR3 spans 17 amino acids. CDR1 is KGHSH and CDR2 is LQKENI in the germline V gene. Deletions cut 3 bases from V and 0 bases from J, with 17 bases between.

V is TRBV29-1 and J is TRBJ2-7; TRBD1 might be the D (7 bases). The ends were cut back, 4 bases at V and 2 bases at J, with 9 bases in the middle. CDR1 and CDR2 (germline): SQVTM, ANQGSEA. The CDR3 contains 12 residues. The CDR3, as DNA: TGCAGCGTTGCAGGGGGGACCTACGAGCAGTACTTC. This translates into CSVAGGTYEQYF.

This clone was seen a single time. V and J are TRBV5-1 and TRBJ1-1; the D gene is possibly TRBD1 (5 bases). The CDR3 consists of 15 residues. Trimming left V 0 bases short and J 0 bases short, with 9 bases between. Per the germline V gene, CDR1 is SGHRS and CDR2 is YFSETQ. The CDR3 spells CASSLAAGMNTEAFF. CDR3 in DNA: TGCGCCAGCAGCTTGGCCGCAGGGATGAACACTGAAGCTTTCTTT.

V is TRBV9 and J is TRBJ2-7; D unclear. The ends were cut back, 0 bases at V and 4 bases at J, with 11 bases in the middle. The CDR3 length is 14 residues. The V gene's germline CDR1 is SGDLS and CDR2 YYNGEE. This CDR3 is CASSVVPGSYEQYF. The CDR3 coding sequence is TGTGCCAGCAGCGTAGTCCCTGGCAGTTACGAGCAGTACTTC.

The chain joins TRBV7-6 to TRBJ1-6; D is unclear. Looked up from germline, CDR1 is SGHVS and CDR2 is FNYEAQ. V lost 2 bases to trimming and J lost 9 bases, with 11 bases between them. CDR3 length equals 14 residues. The CDR3 DNA is TGTGCCAGCAGCTTAAACAGTTTTGGTTCACCCCTCCACTTT. Its translation is CASSLNSFGSPLHF.

The chain couples TRBV5-1 to TRBJ2-7; 8 nucleotides agree with TRBD1. V lost 3 bases, J lost 1 base, and 6 bases stayed unmatched. The CDR3 is 15 amino acids. CDR1 and CDR2 (germline): SGHRS, YFSETQ. CDR3 coding DNA: TGCGCCAGCAGCTCCGGGACAGGTATGTCCTACGAGCAGTACTTC. It specifies CASSSGTGMSYEQYF.

J is TRBJ2-3 and V is TRBV7-7; no definite D call. This CDR3 has 15 residues. CDR1 is SSHAT and CDR2 is FNYEAQ in the germline V gene (reference sequence). V was clipped by 1 base and J by 3 bases, with 11 bases between them. The CDR3 loop reads CASSLGLLGTDTQYF. The CDR3 nucleotides are TGTGCCAGCAGCTTAGGACTCCTTGGTACAGATACGCAGTATTTT.

The gene calls are TRBV18 and TRBJ2-1; D not certain. CDR3 length: 13 residues. Per germline, CDR1 KGHSH and CDR2 LQKENI. Trimming took 8 bases from V and 5 from J, leaving 13 bases between them. The CDR3 sequence: CASRQSSDNEQFF. The CDR3, as DNA: TGTGCCAGCCGCCAGTCATCGGACAATGAGCAGTTCTTC. Full variable domain (missing parts from reference TRBV18 and TRBJ2-1): NAGVMQNPRHLVRRRGQEARLRCSPMKGHSHVYWYRQLPEEGLKFMVYLQKENIIDESGMPKERFSAEFPKEGPSILRIQQVVRGDSAAYFCASRQSSDNEQFFGPGTRLTVL.

This chain links TRBV10-3 with TRBJ2-1; D not resolved. V was cut by 3 bases and J by 4 bases, with 16 bases left in between. The CDR3 has 16 residues. Germline V lookup: CDR1 ENHRY, CDR2 SYGVKD. For the CDR3, the DNA is TGTGCCATCAGTGATAAGGGTCTTACCCCTTACAATGAGCAGTTCTTC. It translates to CAISDKGLTPYNEQFF.

V and J are TRBV19 and TRBJ2-7; 9 bases match TRBD1. The germline V gene encodes CDR1 LNHDA and CDR2 SQIVND (reference sequence). This CDR3 contains 11 residues. Trimming removed 8 bases from V and 5 bases from J; junction bases left unmatched: 1. For the CDR3, the DNA is TGTGCCAGTGGGGACAGGGACGAGCAGTACTTC. Residues: CASGDRDEQYF.

The sample holds a few counts of this clone. The chain recombines TRBV19 with TRBJ2-7; D gene ambiguous. Germline V gene data show CDR1 as LNHDA and CDR2 as SQIVND (reference sequence). Trimming shortened V by 9 bases and J by 0 bases, and 12 bases separated the two germline ends. The CDR3 contains 13 residues. The CDR3 region is CASLNVFSYEQYF. The CDR3 DNA is TGTGCCAGCCTTAATGTATTCTCCTACGAGCAGTACTTC.

The table lists this clone with a count of one. The rearrangement uses TRBV7-2 and TRBJ2-5; 8 nucleotides align to TRBD2. Germline lookup yields CDR1 SGHTA and CDR2 FQGNSA. This CDR3 has 11 amino acids. V was clipped by 5 bases and J by 9 bases; unmatched bases: 2. The CDR3 loop reads CASSPGGAQYF. The CDR3 region has the DNA TGTGCCAGCAGCCCGGGGGGGGCCCAGTACTTC. Based on the CDR3 plus reference TRBV7-2 and TRBJ2-5, the full variable domain is GAGVSQSPSNKVTEKGKDVELRCDPISGHTALYWYRQSLGQGLEFLIYFQGNSAPDKSGLPSDRFSAERTGGSVSTLTIQRTQQEDSAVYLCASSPGGAQYFGPGTRLLVL.

The chain has TRBV28 and TRBJ1-1, with 7 bases fitting TRBD1. CDR3 size: 14 residues. The V gene's germline CDR1 is MDHEN and CDR2 SYDVKM. V lost 7 bases, J lost 8 bases, and 13 bases stayed unmatched. Here the CDR3 DNA reads TGTGCCAGCAATCTCTTGAGGGGGCACTCAGAAGCTTTCTTT. Protein: CASNLLRGHSEAFF.

The genes are TRBV28 and TRBJ1-2; D call uncertain. The germline V gene has CDR1 MDHEN and CDR2 SYDVKM. This CDR3 has 11 amino acids. V shed 5 bases and J shed 3 bases, with 4 bases lying between them. The CDR3 loop is CASSPHYGYTF. The DNA of the CDR3 is TGTGCCAGCAGTCCCCACTATGGCTACACCTTC.